The clone carrying this TCR beta chain was recorded only once. As originally analysed: Amplification of reference gene primers provided the estimated nucleated cell counts. This table comes from immunoSEQ multiplex PCR, and its TCRdb copy is limited to in-frame clones, with some not included. V, J and clone size are those of that table, while D and trimming were read from the DNA. The repertoire holds 150,000 to 200,000 clones, with around 67% as singletons. The record originates from a study of blood T cell repertoires in COVID-19. Study-level information: The United States, Italy and Spain supplied acute and convalescent COVID-19 samples.

The receptor's source is a woman older than 75 with acute or convalescent COVID-19. Sample: peripheral blood.

In DNA, the CDR3 is TGTGCCAGCAGTAAGGACAGGTCTAATGAAAAACTGTTTTTT. It encodes CASSKDRSNEKLFF. V is TRBV2 and J is TRBJ1-4; 7 bases match TRBD1. This CDR3 comprises 14 residues. Germline V lookup: CDR1 SNHLY, CDR2 FYNNEI. Trimming at V came to 5 bases and at J to 3 bases, leaving 3 bases not matched to a gene.